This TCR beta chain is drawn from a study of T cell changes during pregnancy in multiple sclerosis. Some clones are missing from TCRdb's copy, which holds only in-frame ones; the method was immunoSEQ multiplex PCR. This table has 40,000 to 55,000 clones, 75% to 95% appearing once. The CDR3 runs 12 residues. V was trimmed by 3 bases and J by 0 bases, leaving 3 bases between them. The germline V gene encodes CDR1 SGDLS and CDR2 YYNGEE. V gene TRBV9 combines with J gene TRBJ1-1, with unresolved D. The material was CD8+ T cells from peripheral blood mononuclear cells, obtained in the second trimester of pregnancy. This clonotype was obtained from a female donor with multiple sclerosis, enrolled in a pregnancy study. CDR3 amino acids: CASSAMNTEAFF. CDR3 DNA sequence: TGTGCCAGCAGCGCCATGAACACTGAAGCTTTCTTT.